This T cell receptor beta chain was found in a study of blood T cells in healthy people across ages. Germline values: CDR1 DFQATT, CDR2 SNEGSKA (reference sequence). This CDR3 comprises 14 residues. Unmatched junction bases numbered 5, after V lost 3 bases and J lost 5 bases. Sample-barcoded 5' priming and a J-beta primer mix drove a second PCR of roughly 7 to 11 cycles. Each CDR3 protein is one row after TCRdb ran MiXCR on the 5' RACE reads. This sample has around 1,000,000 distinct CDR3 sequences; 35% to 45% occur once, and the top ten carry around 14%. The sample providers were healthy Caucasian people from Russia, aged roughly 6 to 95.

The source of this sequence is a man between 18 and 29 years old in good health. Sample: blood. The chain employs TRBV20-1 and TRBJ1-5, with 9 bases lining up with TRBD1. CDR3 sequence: CSASTTGGYQPQHF. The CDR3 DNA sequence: TGCAGTGCTAGTACCACAGGGGGCTATCAGCCCCAGCATTTT.